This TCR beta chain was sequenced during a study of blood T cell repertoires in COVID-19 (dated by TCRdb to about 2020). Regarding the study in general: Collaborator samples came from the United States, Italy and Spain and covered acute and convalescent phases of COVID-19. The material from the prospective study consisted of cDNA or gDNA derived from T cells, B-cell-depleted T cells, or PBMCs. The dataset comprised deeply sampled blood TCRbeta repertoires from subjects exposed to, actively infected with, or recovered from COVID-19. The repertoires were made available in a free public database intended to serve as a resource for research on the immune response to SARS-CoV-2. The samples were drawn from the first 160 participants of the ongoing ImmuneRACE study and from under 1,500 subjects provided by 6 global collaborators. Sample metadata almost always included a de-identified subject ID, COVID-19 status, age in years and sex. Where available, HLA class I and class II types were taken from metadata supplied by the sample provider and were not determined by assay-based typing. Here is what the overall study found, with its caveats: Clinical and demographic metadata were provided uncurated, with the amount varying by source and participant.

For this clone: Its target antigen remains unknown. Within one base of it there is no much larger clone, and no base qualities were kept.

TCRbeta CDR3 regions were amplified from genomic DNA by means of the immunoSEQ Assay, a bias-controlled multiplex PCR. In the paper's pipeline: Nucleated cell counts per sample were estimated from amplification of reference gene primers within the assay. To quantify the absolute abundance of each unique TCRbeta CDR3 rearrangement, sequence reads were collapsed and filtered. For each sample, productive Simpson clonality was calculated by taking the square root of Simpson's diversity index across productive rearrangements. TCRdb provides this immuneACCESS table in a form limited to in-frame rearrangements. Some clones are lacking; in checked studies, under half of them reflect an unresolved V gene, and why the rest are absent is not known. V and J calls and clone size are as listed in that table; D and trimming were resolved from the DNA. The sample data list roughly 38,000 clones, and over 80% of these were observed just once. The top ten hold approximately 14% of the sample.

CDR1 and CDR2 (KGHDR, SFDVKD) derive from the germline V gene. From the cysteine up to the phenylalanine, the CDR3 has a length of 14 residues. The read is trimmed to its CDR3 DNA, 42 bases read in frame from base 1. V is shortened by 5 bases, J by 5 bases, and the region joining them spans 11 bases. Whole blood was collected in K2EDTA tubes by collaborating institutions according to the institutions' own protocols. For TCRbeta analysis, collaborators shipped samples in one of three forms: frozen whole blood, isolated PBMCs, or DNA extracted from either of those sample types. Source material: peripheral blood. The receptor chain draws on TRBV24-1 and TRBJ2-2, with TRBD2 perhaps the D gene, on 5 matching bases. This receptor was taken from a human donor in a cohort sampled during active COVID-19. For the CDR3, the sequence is CATSARGRTGELFF. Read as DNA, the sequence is TGTGCCACCAGTGCCCGGGGAAGAACCGGGGAGCTGTTTTTT.